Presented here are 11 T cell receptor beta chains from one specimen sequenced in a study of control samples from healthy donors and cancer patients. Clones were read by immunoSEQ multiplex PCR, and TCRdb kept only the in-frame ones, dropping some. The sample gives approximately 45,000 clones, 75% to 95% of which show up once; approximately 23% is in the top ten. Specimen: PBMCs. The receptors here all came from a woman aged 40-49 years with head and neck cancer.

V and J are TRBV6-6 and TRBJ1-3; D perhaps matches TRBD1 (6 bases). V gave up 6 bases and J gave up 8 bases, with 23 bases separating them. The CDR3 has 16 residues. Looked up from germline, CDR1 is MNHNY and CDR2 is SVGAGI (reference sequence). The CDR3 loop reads CASRGRTDSWSDTIYF. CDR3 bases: TGTGCCAGCAGAGGGCGGACAGATTCCTGGTCGGACACCATATATTTT.

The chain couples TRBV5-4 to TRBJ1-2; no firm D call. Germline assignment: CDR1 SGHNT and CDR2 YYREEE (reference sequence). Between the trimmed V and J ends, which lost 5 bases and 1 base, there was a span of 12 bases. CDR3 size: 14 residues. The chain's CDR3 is CASSSFNSNYGYTF. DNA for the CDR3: TGTGCCAGCAGTAGTTTCAACAGTAACTATGGCTACACCTTC.

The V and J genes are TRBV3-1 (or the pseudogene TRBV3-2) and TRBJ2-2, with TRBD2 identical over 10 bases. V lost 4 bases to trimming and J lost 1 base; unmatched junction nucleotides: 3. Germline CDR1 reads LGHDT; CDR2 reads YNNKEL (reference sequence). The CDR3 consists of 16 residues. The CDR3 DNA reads TGTGCCAGCAGCCTAATAGCGGGGGGGAACACCGGGGAGCTGTTTTTT. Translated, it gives CASSLIAGGNTGELFF.

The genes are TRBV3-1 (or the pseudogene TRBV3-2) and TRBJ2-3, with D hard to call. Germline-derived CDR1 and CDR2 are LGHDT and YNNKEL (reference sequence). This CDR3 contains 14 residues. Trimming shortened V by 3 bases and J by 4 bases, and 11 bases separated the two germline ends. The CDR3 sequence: CASSHFTSSDTQYF. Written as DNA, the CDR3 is TGTGCCAGCAGCCACTTTACGTCGTCAGATACGCAGTATTTT.

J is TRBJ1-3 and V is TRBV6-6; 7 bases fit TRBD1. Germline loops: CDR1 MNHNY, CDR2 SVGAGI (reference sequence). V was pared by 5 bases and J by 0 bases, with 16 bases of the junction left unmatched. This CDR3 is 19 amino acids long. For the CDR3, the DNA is TGTGCCAGCAGTCCTCCGGGACAGATACTCAGTGTCTCTGGAAACACCATATATTTT. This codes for CASSPPGQILSVSGNTIYF.

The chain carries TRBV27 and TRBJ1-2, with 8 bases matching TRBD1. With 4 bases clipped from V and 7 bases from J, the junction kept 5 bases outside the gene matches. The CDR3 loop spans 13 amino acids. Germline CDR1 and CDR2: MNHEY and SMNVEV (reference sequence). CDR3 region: CASSSRGHGGYTF. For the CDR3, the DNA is TGTGCCAGCAGTTCCAGGGGGCACGGTGGCTACACCTTC.

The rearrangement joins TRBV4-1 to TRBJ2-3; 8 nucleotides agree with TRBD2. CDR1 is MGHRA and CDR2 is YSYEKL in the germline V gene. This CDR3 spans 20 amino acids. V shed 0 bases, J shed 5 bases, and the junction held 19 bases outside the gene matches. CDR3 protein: CASSQEEWDKAGGIIDTQYF. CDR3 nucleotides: TGCGCCAGCAGCCAAGAAGAATGGGATAAGGCGGGAGGCATTATAGATACGCAGTATTTT.

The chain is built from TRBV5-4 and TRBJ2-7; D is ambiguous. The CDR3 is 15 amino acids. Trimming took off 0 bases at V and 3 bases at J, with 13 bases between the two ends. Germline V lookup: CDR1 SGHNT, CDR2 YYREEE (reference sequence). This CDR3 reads CASSLDLSGIYEQYF. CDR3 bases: TGTGCCAGCAGCTTGGATTTGTCCGGAATCTACGAGCAGTACTTC.

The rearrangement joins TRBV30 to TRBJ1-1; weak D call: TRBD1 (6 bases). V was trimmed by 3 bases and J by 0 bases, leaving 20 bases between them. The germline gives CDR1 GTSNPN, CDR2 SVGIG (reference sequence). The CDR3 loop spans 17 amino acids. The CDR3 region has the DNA TGTGCCTGGAGCTCCCCAAGGGGGACATGGATGAACACTGAAGCTTTCTTT. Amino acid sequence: CAWSSPRGTWMNTEAFF.

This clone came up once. DNA of the CDR3: TGTGCCAGCAGCTTAGTGGGCCCAGATACGCAGTATTTT. The encoded protein is CASSLVGPDTQYF. The chain is built from TRBV11-2 and TRBJ2-3; D is uncertain. The germline gives CDR1 SGHAT, CDR2 FQNNGV. V was shortened by 1 base and J by 4 bases, with 6 bases between the two germline ends. The CDR3 totals 13 residues.

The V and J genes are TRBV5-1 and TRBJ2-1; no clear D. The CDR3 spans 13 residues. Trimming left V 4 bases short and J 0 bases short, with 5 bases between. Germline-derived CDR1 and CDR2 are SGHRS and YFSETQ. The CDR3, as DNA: TGCGCCAGCAGCCCCAGCTCCTACAATGAGCAGTTCTTC. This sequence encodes CASSPSSYNEQFF.